What follows is one T cell receptor beta chain and its context. The data were taken from a study of human T cells and chemical hapten exposure. Study-wide background: Sensitization employed 2% DPC on roughly 2 cm by roughly 2 cm of upper inner arm skin.

The library put unique molecular identifiers onto individual cDNA molecules. TCRdb called the RACE reads again in MiXCR, with one record for every CDR3 protein. This sample has 350,000 or so distinct CDR3 sequences, with roughly 6.9% found just once. As for time point: patch test 1, 2 weeks after DPC sensitization. Treatment defined: therapeutic diphenylcyclopropenone sensitization with weekly scalp DPC. Participating donors were patients with alopecia, aged 18 to 70 years, considered appropriate candidates for DPC. V lost 3 bases to trimming and J lost 5 bases, with 16 bases between them. This CDR3 has 15 residues. Germline V CDR1 and CDR2: ENHRY, SYGVKD.

The sequence was obtained from a woman under 30 with alopecia areata. Some clones in this sample may be carry-over from other donors' samples. The chain has TRBV10-3 and TRBJ1-2, with D possibly being TRBD1 (6 bases). The source material was whole blood, sampled in connection with sensitization to the hapten diphenylcyclopropenone (DPC). The CDR3 DNA is TGTGCCATCAGTGACGGGGGGCTAAAGAATTATGGCTACACCTTC. It specifies CAISDGGLKNYGYTF.